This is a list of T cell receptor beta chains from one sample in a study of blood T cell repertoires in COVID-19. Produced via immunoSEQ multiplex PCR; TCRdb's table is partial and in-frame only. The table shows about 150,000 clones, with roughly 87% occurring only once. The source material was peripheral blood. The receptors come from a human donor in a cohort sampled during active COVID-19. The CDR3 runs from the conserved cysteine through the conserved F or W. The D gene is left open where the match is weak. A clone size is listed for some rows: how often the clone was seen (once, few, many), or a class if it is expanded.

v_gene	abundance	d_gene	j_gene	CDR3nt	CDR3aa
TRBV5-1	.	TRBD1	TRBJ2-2	TGCGCCAGCAGCTCCCTACACAGAGGACAGGCCGGGGAGCTGTTTTTT	CASSSLHRGQAGELFF
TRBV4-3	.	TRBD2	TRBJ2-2	TGCGCCAGCAGCCAAGATTGGAGCGGGGGGCCGAACACCGGGGAGCTGTTTTTT	CASSQDWSGGPNTGELFF
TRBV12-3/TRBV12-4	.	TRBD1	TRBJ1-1	TGTGCCAGCAGATGGAAGGGGGCCGGTGAAGCTTTCTTT	CASRWKGAGEAFF
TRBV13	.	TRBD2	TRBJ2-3	TGTGCCAGCAGCCCGACCAGCGGGGAAGATACGCAGTATTTT	CASSPTSGEDTQYF
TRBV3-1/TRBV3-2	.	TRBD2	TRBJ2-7	TGTGCCAGCAGCCCCGTTCGCGGGAGATTATACGAGCAGTACTTC	CASSPVRGRLYEQYF
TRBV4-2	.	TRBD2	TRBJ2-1	TGTGCCAGCAGCCATCCCCGGACTCGGGCGGGAGTGAGTGAGCAGTTCTTC	CASSHPRTRAGVSEQFF
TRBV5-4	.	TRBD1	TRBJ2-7	TGTGCCAGCAGCTTGAGGGGGACAGGGGGCGACGAGCAGTACTTC	CASSLRGTGGDEQYF
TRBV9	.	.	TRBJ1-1	TGTGCCAGCAGCCCCCTAGGACAAACTGAAGCTTTCTTT	CASSPLGQTEAFF
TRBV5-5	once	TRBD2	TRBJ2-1	TGTGCCAGCAGCTTGGCAGCGGGGGGGCGAGATGAGCAGTTCTTC	CASSLAAGGRDEQFF
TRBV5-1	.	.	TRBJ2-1	TGCGCCAGCCGGGAAAACTACAATGAGCAGTTCTTC	CASRENYNEQFF
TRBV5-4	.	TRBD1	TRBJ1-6	TGTGCCAGCAGCTTGAGCCAGGGGGCAGGTATAGATTCACCCCTCCACTTT	CASSLSQGAGIDSPLHF
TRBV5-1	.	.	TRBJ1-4	TGCGCCAGCAGCTTGAACAATAATGAAAAACTGTTTTTT	CASSLNNNEKLFF
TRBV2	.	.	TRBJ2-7	TGTGCCAGCAGGGAGACCGCCGGGTACGAGCAGTACTTC	CASRETAGYEQYF
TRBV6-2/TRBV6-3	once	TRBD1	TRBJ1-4	TGTGCCAGCAGTTACCGGACAGGGCAACACCCAGTTGAAAAACTGTTTTTT	CASSYRTGQHPVEKLFF
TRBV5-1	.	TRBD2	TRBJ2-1	TGCGCCAGCAGTATCACTAGCGGGAGACCCCGAGGCAGGCAGTTCTTC	CASSITSGRPRGRQFF
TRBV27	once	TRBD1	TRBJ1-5	TGTGCCAGCAGTTGGGGACAGTATCAGCCCCAGCATTTT	CASSWGQYQPQHF
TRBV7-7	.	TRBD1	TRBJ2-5	TGTGCCAGCAGCTTGGACGGGACAGGTCAAGAGACCCAGTACTTC	CASSLDGTGQETQYF
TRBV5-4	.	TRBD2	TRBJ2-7	TGTGCCAGCAGCTTTTTCTCTGGCGGGAGTAAGGTCCACGAGCAGTACTTC	CASSFFSGGSKVHEQYF
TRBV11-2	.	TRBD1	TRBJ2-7	TGTGCCAGCAGCTTAGCCGCGACAGGGCCTACCTACGAGCAGTACTTC	CASSLAATGPTYEQYF
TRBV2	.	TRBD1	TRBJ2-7	TGTGCCAGCAGCGGGACAGTGAACTCCTACGAGCAGTACTTC	CASSGTVNSYEQYF
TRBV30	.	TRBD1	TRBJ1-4	TGTGCCTGGGGGGGACAGGGCAAGGAAAAACTGTTTTTT	CAWGGQGKEKLFF
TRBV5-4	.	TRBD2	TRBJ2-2	TGTGCCAGCAGCGGCGGGACTAGCGGGGTATTTGGGGAGCTGTTTTTT	CASSGGTSGVFGELFF
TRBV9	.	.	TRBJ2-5	TGTGCCAGCACATCGGGGGTCGGGGAGACCCAGTACTTC	CASTSGVGETQYF
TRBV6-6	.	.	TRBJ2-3	TGTGCCAGCAGTTACCTGGATACGCAGTATTTT	CASSYLDTQYF
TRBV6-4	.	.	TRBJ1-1	TGTGCCAGCAGGGGGCCGGGCACTGAAGCTTTCTTT	CASRGPGTEAFF
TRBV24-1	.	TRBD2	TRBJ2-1	TGTGCCACCAGTGACCCGTTAGCGGGAGGAAGTAGGAATGAGCAGTTCTTC	CATSDPLAGGSRNEQFF
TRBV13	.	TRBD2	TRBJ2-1	TGTGCCAGCAGCCTCTCTAGCGGGGTCTACAATGAGCAGTTCTTC	CASSLSSGVYNEQFF
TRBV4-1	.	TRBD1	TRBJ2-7	TGCGCCAGCAGCTCACAACCGGGACAGGGGTCCTACGAGCAGTACTTC	CASSSQPGQGSYEQYF
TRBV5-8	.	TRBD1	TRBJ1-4	TGTGCCAGCAGCTTGGCCAGGGGGCATATAGATGAAAAACTGTTTTTT	CASSLARGHIDEKLFF
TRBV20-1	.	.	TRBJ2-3	TGCAGTGCCGAGGCAGATACGCAGTATTTT	CSAEADTQYF
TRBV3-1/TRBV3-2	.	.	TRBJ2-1	TGTGCCAGCAGCCAAGCGTCGGTACCCTACAATGAGCAGTTCTTC	CASSQASVPYNEQFF
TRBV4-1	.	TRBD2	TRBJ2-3	TGCGCCAGCAGCCAAGGTCCCGGGACTAGCGGGAGGATAGATACGCAGTATTTT	CASSQGPGTSGRIDTQYF